This T cell receptor (beta chain) comes out of a study of T cell repertoires in cytomegalovirus infection. Overall study context: CMV epitopes used comprised recently identified HLA-C-restricted ones and well-studied HLA-B-restricted ones. In public TCR beta signatures, there were indications of both CMV infection and matching HLA type. Whole-study findings and limits: What dominated the ex vivo response were HLA-C-restricted CMV-specific TCR beta clonotypes.

The V end lost 3 bases, the J end lost 5 bases, and 19 bases lay between the germline ends. CDR3 length: 16 amino acids. Germline CDR1 is MNHEY and CDR2 is SMNVEV (reference sequence). TCRdb re-derived calls from the reads in MiXCR, one entry per CDR3 protein. The sample has approximately 910,000 distinct CDR3 sequences, roughly 30% seen once. A word on this clonotype: The antigen is undetermined.

The sequenced sample was cultured CD8+ T cells from PBMCs, obtained from culture after CMV antigen stimulation. The chain joins TRBV27 to TRBJ2-5; maybe TRBD1 (7 bases). The TCR comes from a human donor in good health (CMV status not recorded). Some clones in this sample may be carry-over from other donors' samples. The CDR3 loop reads CASSLEAGGTLETQYF. In nucleotides, the CDR3 is TGTGCCAGCAGTTTGGAGGCAGGGGGGACCTTGGAGACCCAGTACTTC.